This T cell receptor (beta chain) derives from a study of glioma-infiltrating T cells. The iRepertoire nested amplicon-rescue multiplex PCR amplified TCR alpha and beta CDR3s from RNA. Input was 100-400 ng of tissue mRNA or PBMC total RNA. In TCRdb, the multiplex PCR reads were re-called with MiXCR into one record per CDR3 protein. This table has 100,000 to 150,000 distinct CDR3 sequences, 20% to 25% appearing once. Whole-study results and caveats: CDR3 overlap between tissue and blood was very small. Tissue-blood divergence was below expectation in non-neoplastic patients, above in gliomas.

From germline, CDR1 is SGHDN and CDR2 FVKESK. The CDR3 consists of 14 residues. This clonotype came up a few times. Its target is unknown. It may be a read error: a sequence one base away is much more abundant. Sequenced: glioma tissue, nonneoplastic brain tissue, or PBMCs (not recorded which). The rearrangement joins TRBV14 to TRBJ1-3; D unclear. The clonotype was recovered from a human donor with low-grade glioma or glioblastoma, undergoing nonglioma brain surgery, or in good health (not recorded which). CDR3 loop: CASSQVGNPYTMYF. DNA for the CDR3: TGTGCCAGCAGCCAAGTAGGAAACCCGTACACCATGTATTTT.